This T cell receptor beta chain was identified during a study of PD-1 blockade in mismatch repair-deficient tumors. Whole-study context: Patients had about a dozen mismatch repair-deficient cancer types, all previously treated and progressing.

Study conclusions and caveats: After pembrolizumab, tumor-resident clones rose rapidly, then generally contracted before radiologic responses.

Every patient had mismatch repair deficiency by PCR or immunohistochemistry. TCR sequencing covered a few patients who responded to pembrolizumab. To note about this clone: Its cognate antigen is unknown.

V was trimmed by 4 bases and J by 10 bases, leaving 17 bases between them. Germline CDR1 and CDR2: SGHRS and YFSETQ. CDR3 size: 13 residues. Sequencing was performed with immunoSEQ multiplex PCR; in TCRdb, only in-frame clones are kept and a portion is missing. The sample holds roughly 15,000 clones, roughly 83% seen once. The receptor was isolated from an adult with mismatch repair-deficient cancer. The gene calls are TRBV5-1 and TRBJ2-5; D not resolved. Sequencing used PBMCs, obtained before pembrolizumab treatment. CDR3 in DNA: TGCGCCAGCAGCCCCGGAACCCAAAGGGACCAGTACTTC. Translating it yields CASSPGTQRDQYF.